A single sample is the source of the 14 T cell receptor beta chains below, sequenced in a study of glioma-infiltrating T cells after dendritic cell vaccination. Assay used: immunoSEQ multiplex PCR; TCRdb lists only in-frame clones, some missing. The table records fewer than 85,000 clones, roughly 79% of them present only once. This specimen was blood, taken before dendritic cell vaccination. These receptors all stem from a human donor with glioblastoma.

The chain links TRBV23-1 to TRBJ2-5; D possibly corresponds to TRBD1 (6 bases). TRBV23-1 is an open reading frame whose function is uncertain. The V gene lost 3 bases and the J gene lost 5 bases, with 13 bases spanning the gap. The CDR3 runs 14 residues. The CDR3 region is CASSHPRGPETQYF. DNA for the CDR3: TGCGCCAGCAGTCACCCCAGGGGACCGGAGACCCAGTACTTC.

The CDR3, as DNA: TGTGCCAGCAGTTACTCAGCAGGGTTTAATTCACCCCTCCACTTT. Residues: CASSYSAGFNSPLHF. The chain couples TRBV6-5 to TRBJ1-6; tentatively, D is TRBD1 (5 bases). Germline lookup yields CDR1 MNHEY and CDR2 SVGAGI. Trimming took 0 bases from V and 6 from J, leaving 9 bases between them. The CDR3 length is 15 residues.

The rearrangement joins TRBV30 to TRBJ1-1, with 9 bases aligning to TRBD1. Losses at the gene ends were 3 bases for V and 6 bases for J; bases not matched to a gene: 8. CDR1 and CDR2 (germline): GTSNPN, SVGIG (reference sequence). This CDR3 comprises 14 residues. CDR3 loop: CAWRIGTGYPEAFF. The CDR3 coding sequence is TGTGCCTGGAGGATCGGGACAGGGTATCCTGAAGCTTTCTTT.

The genes are TRBV14 and TRBJ1-6, with TRBD1 identical over 9 bases. Germline loops: CDR1 SGHDN, CDR2 FVKESK. V was pared by 1 base and J by 10 bases, with 8 bases of the junction left unmatched. This CDR3 comprises 16 residues. CDR3 DNA sequence: TGTGCCAGCAGCCAAGGCTCCGGGACAGGGTGGTCACCCCTCCACTTT. This encodes CASSQGSGTGWSPLHF.

The rearrangement joins TRBV13 to TRBJ1-1; D perhaps matches TRBD1 (5 bases). Between the trimmed V and J ends, which lost 4 bases and 3 bases, there was a span of 12 bases. Germline V CDR1 and CDR2: PRHDT, FYEKMQ (reference sequence). This CDR3 is 14 amino acids long. CDR3 coding DNA: TGTGCCAGCAGCTCTGGGGCCGGCGACACTGAAGCTTTCTTT. It encodes CASSSGAGDTEAFF.

The rearrangement joins TRBV5-6 to TRBJ2-7; a weak D match, TRBD2 (6 bases). Germline-derived CDR1 and CDR2 are SGHDT and YYEEEE. The CDR3 runs 15 residues. Trimming shortened V by 3 bases and J by 0 bases, and 13 bases separated the two germline ends. CDR3 sequence: CASSSGDASSYEQYF. In nucleotides, the CDR3 is TGTGCCAGCAGCTCGGGGGACGCAAGCTCCTACGAGCAGTACTTC.

The chain is built from TRBV19 and TRBJ1-1; tentatively, D is TRBD1 (5 bases). This CDR3 contains 16 residues. Trimming took off 7 bases at V and 3 bases at J, with 21 bases between the two ends. The germline gives CDR1 LNHDA, CDR2 SQIVND (reference sequence). The CDR3 here is CASTPKRGGYDTEAFF. CDR3 nucleotides: TGTGCCAGTACCCCCAAACGGGGGGGTTATGACACTGAAGCTTTCTTT.

The chain employs TRBV7-2 and TRBJ1-2; D may be TRBD1 (5 bases). This CDR3 has 19 residues. Trimming cost V 8 bases and J 0 bases, with 28 bases left between them. Per germline, CDR1 SGHTA and CDR2 FQGNSA. The CDR3 sequence is CASDIMVGGRFRTNYGYTF. As DNA, the CDR3 is TGTGCCAGCGATATTATGGTGGGGGGAAGATTCCGGACTAACTATGGCTACACCTTC.

This clone was picked up one time. J is TRBJ2-7 and V is TRBV7-2, with a weak D call TRBD1 (6 bases). This CDR3 has 14 amino acids. The V gene lost 5 bases and the J gene lost 2 bases, with 13 bases spanning the gap. The V gene's germline CDR1 is SGHTA and CDR2 FQGNSA. CDR3 nucleotide sequence: TGTGCCAGCAGCCCCTTTCAGGGGACCTACGAGCAGTACTTC. This encodes CASSPFQGTYEQYF.

The chain couples TRBV6-1 to TRBJ1-2; D is unclear. Germline CDR1 and CDR2: MNHNS and SASEGT. The V gene lost 8 bases and the J gene lost 2 bases, with 18 bases spanning the gap. The CDR3 loop spans 15 amino acids. In DNA form, the CDR3 reads TGTGCCAGCTATCGAGGGCCTATACCCAACTATGGCTACACCTTC. This sequence encodes CASYRGPIPNYGYTF.

V usage is TRBV2 and J usage is TRBJ1-6; 7 bases are shared with TRBD1. The CDR3 loop spans 15 amino acids. Looked up from germline, CDR1 is SNHLY and CDR2 is FYNNEI. The J segment lost 1 base and the V segment lost 6 bases, leaving 3 bases of the junction unmatched. CDR3 coding DNA: TGTGCCAGCAGGGCGACAGGGTCCTATAATTCACCCCTCCACTTT. This sequence encodes CASRATGSYNSPLHF.

V usage is TRBV25-1 and J usage is TRBJ2-3, with D possibly matching TRBD1 (7 bases). V was pared by 4 bases and J by 4 bases, with 12 bases between. The CDR3 is 14 amino acids. The germline V gene has CDR1 MGHDK and CDR2 SYGVNS. The CDR3 DNA sequence: TGTGCCAGCAGTGGCCCAGGGGGGTCAGATACGCAGTATTTT. Its translation: CASSGPGGSDTQYF.

This sequence joins TRBV29-1 and TRBJ2-1; 9 nucleotides line up with TRBD2. Germline-derived CDR1 and CDR2 are SQVTM and ANQGSEA. This CDR3 comprises 15 residues. V was clipped by 6 bases and J by 1 base; unmatched bases: 7. The CDR3 sequence is CSVGGGAGSYNEQFF. CDR3 DNA sequence: TGCAGCGTGGGCGGGGGGGCCGGGTCCTACAATGAGCAGTTCTTC.

This chain joins TRBV7-8 and TRBJ2-7; TRBD1 matches at 7 bases. From germline, CDR1 is SGHVS and CDR2 FQNEAQ. V lost 5 bases and J lost 0; bases outside the gene matches: 10. CDR3 length equals 16 residues. This CDR3 reads CASSGTGQPSSYEQYF. As DNA, the CDR3 is TGTGCCAGCAGCGGAACGGGACAGCCGAGCTCCTACGAGCAGTACTTC.